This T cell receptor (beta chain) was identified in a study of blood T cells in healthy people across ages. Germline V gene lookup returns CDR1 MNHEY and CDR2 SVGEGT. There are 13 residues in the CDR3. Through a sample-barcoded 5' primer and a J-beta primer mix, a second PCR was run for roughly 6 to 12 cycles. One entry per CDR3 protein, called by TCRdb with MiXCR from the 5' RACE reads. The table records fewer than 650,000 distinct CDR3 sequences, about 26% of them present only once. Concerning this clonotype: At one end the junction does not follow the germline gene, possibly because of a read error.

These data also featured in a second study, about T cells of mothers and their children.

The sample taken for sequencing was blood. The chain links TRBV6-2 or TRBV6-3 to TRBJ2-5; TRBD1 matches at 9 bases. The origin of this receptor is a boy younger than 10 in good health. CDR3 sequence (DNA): TGTGCCAGCAGTGCGACAGGGGGTGAGACCCAGCACTTC. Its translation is CASSATGGETQHF.